A single sample is the source of the 8 T cell receptor beta chains below, sequenced in a study of blood T cell repertoires in COVID-19 (dated by TCRdb to 2018 to 2020). Libraries were built with the immunoSEQ multiplex PCR assay. This immuneACCESS table, as held by TCRdb, lists in-frame sequences with V and J called but not all clones. Of the missing ones, under half trace to an unresolved V gene in checked studies; the others have no known cause. In all, the sample holds hundreds of thousands of clones, and about 90% of those were seen once. The top ten clonotypes cover roughly 12% of the sample. Sequenced sample: peripheral blood. These receptor sequences come from a woman aged 18 to 35 who had recovered from COVID-19.

The gene calls are TRBV10-2 and TRBJ2-1; 8 nucleotides line up with TRBD2. The CDR3 is 16 residues long. The ends lost 0 bases at V and 8 bases at J; junction bases unmatched: 9. Germline CDR1 reads WSHSY; CDR2 reads SAAADI. The chain's CDR3 is CASSESTSERGDEQFF. The DNA of the CDR3 is TGCGCCAGCAGTGAGTCGACTAGCGAGAGGGGCGATGAGCAGTTCTTC.

The rearrangement uses TRBV27 and TRBJ2-7; the D is unclear. V shed 0 bases and J shed 0 bases, with 9 bases lying between them. The CDR3 consists of 15 residues. Germline V gives CDR1 MNHEY, CDR2 SMNVEV (reference sequence). The CDR3 nucleotides read TGTGCCAGCAGTTTATCCGCGGCGAGCTCCTACGAGCAGTACTTC. Residues: CASSLSAASSYEQYF.

The DNA of the CDR3 is TGTGCCAGCAGCTTAGTAGCGGGGGTGGGTAATGAGCAGTTCTTC. This translates into CASSLVAGVGNEQFF. This rearrangement joins TRBV11-2 to TRBJ2-1, with TRBD2 matching over 9 bases. V was pared by 1 base and J by 7 bases, with 5 bases of the junction left unmatched. The length of the CDR3 is 15 residues. Germline CDR1 reads SGHAT; CDR2 reads FQNNGV. The entire variable domain, with the rest obtained from reference TRBV11-2 and TRBJ2-1, is as follows: EAGVAQSPRYKIIEKRQSVAFWCNPISGHATLYWYQQILGQGPKLLIQFQNNGVVDDSQLPKDRFSAERLKGVDSTLKIQPAKLEDSAVYLCASSLVAGVGNEQFFGPGTRLTVL.

The rearrangement uses TRBV18 and TRBJ1-2; 9 nucleotides line up with TRBD1. Per germline, CDR1 KGHSH and CDR2 LQKENI. The CDR3 length is 16 residues. V lost 6 bases to trimming and J lost 2 bases; unmatched junction nucleotides: 10. The CDR3 spells CASSPTGGAKNYGYTF. The CDR3 DNA sequence: TGTGCCAGCTCTCCCACAGGGGGCGCGAAAAACTATGGCTACACCTTC.

The chain has TRBV9 and TRBJ2-4; 7 bases align to TRBD2. CDR1 and CDR2 (germline): SGDLS, YYNGEE. This CDR3 has 14 amino acids. V gave up 0 bases and J gave up 5 bases; unmatched junction bases: 2. The CDR3 is CASSVGLAENIQYF. CDR3 nucleotides: TGTGCCAGCAGCGTAGGCCTAGCGGAAAACATTCAGTACTTC.

This clone was observed a single time. The chain links TRBV19 to TRBJ2-7; maybe TRBD1 (6 bases). V dropped 6 bases and J dropped 8 bases, with 23 bases sitting between them. CDR3 length: 15 residues. Looked up from germline, CDR1 is LNHDA and CDR2 is SQIVND (reference sequence). The CDR3 region is CASSPTGSNILQQYF. As DNA, the CDR3 is TGTGCCAGTAGCCCGACAGGTTCGAACATCTTACAGCAGTACTTC.

This chain uses TRBV6-6 with TRBJ2-3, with TRBD2 matching over 7 bases. Per the germline V gene, CDR1 is MNHNY and CDR2 is SVGAGI (reference sequence). After removal of 7 bases from V and 4 bases from J, the junction contained 14 bases not matched to a gene. This CDR3 comprises 16 residues. The CDR3 is CASNVRDPGRADTQYF. The DNA of the CDR3 is TGTGCCAGCAACGTTAGGGACCCTGGGAGGGCAGATACGCAGTATTTT.

The genes are TRBV11-2 and TRBJ1-2; possibly TRBD1 for D (5 bases). The germline gives CDR1 SGHAT, CDR2 FQNNGV. This CDR3 region has 15 residues. The germline V and J ends were trimmed by 2 bases and 3 bases, with 13 bases remaining between them. The DNA for the CDR3 is TGTGCCAGCAGCTTATTACTGAAAGGGGACTATGGCTACACCTTC. This translates into CASSLLLKGDYGYTF.